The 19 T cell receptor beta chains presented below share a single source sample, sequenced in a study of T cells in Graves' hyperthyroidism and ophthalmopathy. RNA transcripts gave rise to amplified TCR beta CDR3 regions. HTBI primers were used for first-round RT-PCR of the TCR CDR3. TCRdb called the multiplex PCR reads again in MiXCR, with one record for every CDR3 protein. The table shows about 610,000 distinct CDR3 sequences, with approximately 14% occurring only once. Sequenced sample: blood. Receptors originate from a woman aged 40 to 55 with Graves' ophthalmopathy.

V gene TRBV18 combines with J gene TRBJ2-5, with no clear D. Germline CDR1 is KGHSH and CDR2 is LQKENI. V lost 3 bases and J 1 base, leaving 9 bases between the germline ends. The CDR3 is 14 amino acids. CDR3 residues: CASSPVYTQETQYF. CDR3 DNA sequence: TGTGCCAGCTCACCGGTATATACCCAAGAGACCCAGTACTTC. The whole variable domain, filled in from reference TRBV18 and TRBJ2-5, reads NAGVMQNPRHLVRRRGQEARLRCSPMKGHSHVYWYRQLPEEGLKFMVYLQKENIIDESGMPKERFSAEFPKEGPSILRIQQVVRGDSAAYFCASSPVYTQETQYFGPGTRLLVL.

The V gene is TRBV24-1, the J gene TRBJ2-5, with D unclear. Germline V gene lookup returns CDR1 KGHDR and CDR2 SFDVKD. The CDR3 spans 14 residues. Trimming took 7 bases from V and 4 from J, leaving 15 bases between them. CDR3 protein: CATSHWPDGETQYF. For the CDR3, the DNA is TGTGCCACCAGCCATTGGCCGGACGGAGAGACCCAGTACTTC.

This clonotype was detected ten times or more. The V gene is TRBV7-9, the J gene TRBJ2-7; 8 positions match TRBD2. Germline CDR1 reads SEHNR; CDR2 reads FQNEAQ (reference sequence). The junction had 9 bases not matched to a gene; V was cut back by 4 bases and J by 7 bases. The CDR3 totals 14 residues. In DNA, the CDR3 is TGTGCCAGCAGCTCCCCGGGACTAGTCAGGGAGCAGTACTTC. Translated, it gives CASSSPGLVREQYF.

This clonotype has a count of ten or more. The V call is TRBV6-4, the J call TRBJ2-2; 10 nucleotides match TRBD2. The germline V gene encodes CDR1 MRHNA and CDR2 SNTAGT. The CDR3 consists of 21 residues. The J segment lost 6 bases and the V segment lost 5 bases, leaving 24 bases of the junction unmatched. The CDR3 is CASSLAPLVLAGGGAAGELFF. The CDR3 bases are TGTGCCAGCAGTCTTGCCCCCCTCGTGTTAGCGGGAGGAGGGGCCGCCGGGGAGCTGTTTTTT.

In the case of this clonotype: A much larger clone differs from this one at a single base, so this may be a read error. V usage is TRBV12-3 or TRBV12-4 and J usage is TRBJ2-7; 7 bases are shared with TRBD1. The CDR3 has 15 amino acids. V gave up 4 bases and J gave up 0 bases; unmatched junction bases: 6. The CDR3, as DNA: TGTGCCAGCAGTTCCCATCGGACAGGCTCCTACGAGCAGTACTTC. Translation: CASSSHRTGSYEQYF.

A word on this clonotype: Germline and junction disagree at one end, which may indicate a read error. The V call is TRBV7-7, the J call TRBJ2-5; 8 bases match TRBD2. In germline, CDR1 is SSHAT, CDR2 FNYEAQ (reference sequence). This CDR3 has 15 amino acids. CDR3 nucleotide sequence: TGTGCTAGCAGCCCCACTAGCGGCATTAGGGAGACCCAGTACTTC. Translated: CASSPTSGIRETQYF.

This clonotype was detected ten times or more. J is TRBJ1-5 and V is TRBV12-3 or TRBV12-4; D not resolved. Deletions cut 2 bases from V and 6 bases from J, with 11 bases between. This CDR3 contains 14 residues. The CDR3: CASSLYRVPQPQHF. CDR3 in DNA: TGTGCCAGCAGTTTATATCGGGTTCCTCAGCCCCAGCATTTT.

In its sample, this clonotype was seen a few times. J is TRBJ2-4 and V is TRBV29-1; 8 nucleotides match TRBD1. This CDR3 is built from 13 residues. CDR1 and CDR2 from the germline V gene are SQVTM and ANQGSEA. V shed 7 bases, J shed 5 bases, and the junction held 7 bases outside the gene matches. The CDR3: CSAGDRRENIQYF. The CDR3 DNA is TGCAGCGCGGGGGACAGGCGGGAAAACATTCAGTACTTC.

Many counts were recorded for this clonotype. CDR3 residues: CASRTIQGRPYEQYF. The CDR3 nucleotides read TGTGCCAGCAGAACAATACAGGGGCGCCCCTACGAGCAGTACTTC. J is TRBJ2-7 and V is TRBV11-2; 7 bases align to TRBD1. CDR1 is SGHAT, CDR2 FQNNGV, per germline. The trim removed 6 bases at V and 2 bases at J, leaving 10 bases unmatched. The CDR3 loop spans 15 amino acids.

The CDR3: CASSQGQGDGNTIYF. CDR3 bases: TGTGCCAGCTCACAAGGACAGGGCGACGGAAACACCATATATTTT. J is TRBJ1-3 and V is TRBV18; TRBD1 matches at 8 bases. CDR3 length: 15 amino acids. V dropped 4 bases and J dropped 4; count of bases not matched to a gene: 6. The germline V gene has CDR1 KGHSH and CDR2 LQKENI.

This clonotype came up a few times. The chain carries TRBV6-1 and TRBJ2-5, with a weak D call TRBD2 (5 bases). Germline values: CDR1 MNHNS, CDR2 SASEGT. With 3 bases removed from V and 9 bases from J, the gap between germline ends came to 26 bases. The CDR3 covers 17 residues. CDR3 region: CASSEAEEGGPTVPQYF. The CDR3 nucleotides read TGTGCCAGCAGTGAGGCGGAGGAAGGAGGACCGACCGTCCCCCAGTACTTC.

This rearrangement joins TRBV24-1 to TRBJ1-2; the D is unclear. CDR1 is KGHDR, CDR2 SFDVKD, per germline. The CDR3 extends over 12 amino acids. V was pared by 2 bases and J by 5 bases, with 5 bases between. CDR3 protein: CATSDSTYGYTF. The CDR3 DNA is TGTGCCACCAGTGATTCGACGTATGGCTACACCTTC.

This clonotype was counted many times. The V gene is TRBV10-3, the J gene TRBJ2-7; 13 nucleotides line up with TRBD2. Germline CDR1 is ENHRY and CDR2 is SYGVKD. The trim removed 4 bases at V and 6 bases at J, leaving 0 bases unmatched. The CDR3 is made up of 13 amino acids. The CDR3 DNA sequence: TGTGCCATCAGTGGGACTAGCGGGAGCGAGCAGTACTTC. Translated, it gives CAISGTSGSEQYF.

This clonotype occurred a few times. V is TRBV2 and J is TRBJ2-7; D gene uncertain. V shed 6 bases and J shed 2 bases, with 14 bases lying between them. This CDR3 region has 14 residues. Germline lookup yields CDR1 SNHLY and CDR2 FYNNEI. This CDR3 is CASRLNLRTYEQYF. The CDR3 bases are TGTGCCAGCAGATTAAACTTGAGGACCTACGAGCAGTACTTC.

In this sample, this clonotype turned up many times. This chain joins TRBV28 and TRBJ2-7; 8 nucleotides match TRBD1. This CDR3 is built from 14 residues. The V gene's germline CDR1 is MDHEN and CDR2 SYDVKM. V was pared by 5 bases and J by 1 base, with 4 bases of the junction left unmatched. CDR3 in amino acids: CASSGTGLSYEQYF. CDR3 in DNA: TGTGCCAGCAGTGGGACAGGTTTATCCTACGAGCAGTACTTC.

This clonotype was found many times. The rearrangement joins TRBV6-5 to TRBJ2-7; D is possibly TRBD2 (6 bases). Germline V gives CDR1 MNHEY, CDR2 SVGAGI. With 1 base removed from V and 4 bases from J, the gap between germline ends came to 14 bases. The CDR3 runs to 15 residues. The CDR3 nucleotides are TGTGCCAGCAGTTACTGGAGGGGCGCCGGGTACGAGCAGTACTTC. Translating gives CASSYWRGAGYEQYF.

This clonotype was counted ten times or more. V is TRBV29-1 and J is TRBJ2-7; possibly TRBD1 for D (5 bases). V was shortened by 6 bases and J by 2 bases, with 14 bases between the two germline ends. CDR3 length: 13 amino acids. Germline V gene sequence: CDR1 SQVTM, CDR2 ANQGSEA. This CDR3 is CSVGTGLPYEQYF. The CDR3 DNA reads TGCAGCGTCGGTACAGGTCTTCCCTACGAGCAGTACTTC.

The CDR3 spells CASSELATAANQPQHF. The CDR3 nucleotides are TGTGCCAGCAGTGAGTTGGCGACCGCCGCTAATCAGCCCCAGCATTTT. V is TRBV6-4 and J is TRBJ1-5; no reliable D call. There are 16 residues in the CDR3. CDR1 MRHNA and CDR2 SNTAGT come from the germline V gene. V was trimmed by 3 bases and J by 4 bases, leaving 16 bases between them.

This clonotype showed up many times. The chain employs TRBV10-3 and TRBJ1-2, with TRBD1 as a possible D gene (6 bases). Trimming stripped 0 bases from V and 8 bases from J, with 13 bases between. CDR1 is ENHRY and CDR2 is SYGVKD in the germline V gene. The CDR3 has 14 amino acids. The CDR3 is CAISESWGAKGYTF. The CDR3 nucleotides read TGTGCCATCAGTGAGTCGTGGGGGGCGAAAGGCTACACCTTC.